A single sample is the source of the 17 T cell receptor beta chains below, sequenced in a study of CD4 and CD8 cells across lung adenocarcinoma regions. TCRdb ran MiXCR on the PCR reads and lists one entry per CDR3 protein. This sample has about 5,300 distinct CDR3 sequences, with approximately 67% found just once. Sequencing was performed on CD4+ T cells from the center of a lung tumor. Receptors were obtained from a female donor with lung adenocarcinoma. The CD4 and CD8 labels of this study may be unreliable.

The V gene is TRBV4-1, the J gene TRBJ2-7; possible D gene TRBD1, 7 bases. The CDR3 covers 16 residues. CDR1 and CDR2 (germline): MGHRA, YSYEKL. V was trimmed by 0 bases and J by 2 bases, leaving 14 bases between them. The CDR3 DNA sequence: TGCGCCAGCAGCCAAGATTGGCCAGGGGGGACCTACGAGCAGTACTTC. It codes for CASSQDWPGGTYEQYF.

The chain uses TRBV6-1 and TRBJ2-1; weak D call: TRBD2 (5 bases). CDR1 and CDR2 (germline): MNHNS, SASEGT. The CDR3 is made up of 14 amino acids. V lost 7 bases and J 6 bases, leaving 16 bases between the germline ends. CDR3 in amino acids: CASTTAARVNEQFF. In DNA form, the CDR3 reads TGTGCCAGCACCACAGCGGCGAGGGTCAATGAGCAGTTCTTC.

Concerning this clonotype itself: Germline is not matched at one junction end, which may reflect a read error. This chain uses TRBV7-2 with TRBJ2-3; TRBD2 might be the D (7 bases). CDR3 size: 16 residues. Germline V gene sequence: CDR1 SGHTA, CDR2 FQGNSA. CDR3 DNA sequence: TGTGCCAGCAGGGGCCGCGGGGGCGGAGACACAGAGACGCAGTACTTT. Translation: CASRGRGGGDTETQYF.

This rearrangement joins TRBV6-1 to TRBJ2-3; perhaps D is TRBD1 or TRBD2 (5 bases each). CDR1 MNHNS and CDR2 SASEGT come from the germline V gene. Trimming pared 5 bases from V and 7 bases from J, leaving 19 bases between. The CDR3 contains 15 residues. The CDR3 DNA is TGTGCCAGCAGTCCGGGACGGATACACTCAAATACGCAGTATTTT. Encoded protein: CASSPGRIHSNTQYF.

This clonotype turned up a few times. V is TRBV6-1 and J is TRBJ2-5; perhaps D is TRBD1 or TRBD2 (5 bases each). The DNA end favors TRBJ2-7, so the J call may be wrong. Germline CDR1 MNHNS, CDR2 SASEGT. The CDR3 loop spans 12 amino acids. The CDR3 region is CASSPWGYEQYF. The DNA for the CDR3 is TGTGCCAGCAGCCCGTGGGGGTACGAGCAGTACTTC.

Points on this clonotype: Mismatch with germline at one junction end may stem from a read error. V usage is TRBV6-1 and J usage is TRBJ2-4; D is unresolved. Germline V CDR1 and CDR2: MNHNS, SASEGT. The CDR3 is made up of 12 amino acids. CDR3 region: CASSEYNRTQYF. The CDR3 DNA reads TGTGCCAGCAGTGAATACAATAGAACGCAGTATTTC.

The chain recombines TRBV6-1 with TRBJ2-5; TRBD1 matches at 8 bases. The J call may be in error: the DNA end matches TRBJ2-7 better. The CDR3 totals 14 residues. Germline V gene lookup returns CDR1 MNHNS and CDR2 SASEGT. CDR3 protein: CASRLLGQGNEQYF. CDR3 in DNA: TGTGCCAGCAGGCTCCTTGGACAGGGCAACGAGCAGTACTTC.

The V call is TRBV4-2, the J call TRBJ2-5; 14 nucleotides agree with TRBD2. Germline CDR1 and CDR2: LGHNA and YNFKEQ. J was trimmed by 5 bases and V by 1 base; bases with no gene match: 3. The CDR3 spans 16 residues. CDR3 nucleotide sequence: TGTGCCAGCAGCCAAGGACTAGCGGGAGGGGGTGAGACCCAGTACTTC. This codes for CASSQGLAGGGETQYF.

V is TRBV7-2 and J is TRBJ2-4, with D perhaps assigned TRBD1 or TRBD2 (5 bases each). This CDR3 spans 16 amino acids. Germline CDR1 and CDR2: SGHTA and FQGNSA. The germline V and J ends were trimmed by 5 bases and 12 bases, with 26 bases remaining between them. The CDR3 DNA is TGTGCCAGCAGCGCCCCGGGGCTCGGAGCCAAAAATACTCAGTACTTC. It specifies CASSAPGLGAKNTQYF.

The chain couples TRBV6-1 to TRBJ2-7, with 11 bases aligning to TRBD2. Germline V gene lookup returns CDR1 MNHNS and CDR2 SASEGT. With V trimmed by 5 bases and J by 0 bases, 6 bases remained unmatched. The CDR3 is 16 residues long. The CDR3 coding sequence is TGTGCCAGCAGTCCTCCCGGGACTAGCGGCTCCTACGAGCAGTACTTC. Translated, it gives CASSPPGTSGSYEQYF.

This clonotype was observed a few times. The chain employs TRBV6-1 and TRBJ2-3; perhaps D is TRBD1 or TRBD2 (5 bases each). The CDR3 sequence is 16 residues long. Trimming cost V 2 bases and J 0 bases, with 12 bases left between them. Germline V CDR1 and CDR2: MNHNS, SASEGT. The DNA for the CDR3 is TGTGCCAGCAGTGAATGGGGGTCGTCTAGCACAGATACGCAGTATTTT. Translated: CASSEWGSSSTDTQYF.

The genes are TRBV27 and TRBJ2-2; 7 nucleotides align to TRBD1. Trimming at V came to 0 bases and at J to 4 bases, leaving 8 bases not matched to a gene. This CDR3 is built from 17 residues. Germline loops: CDR1 MNHEY, CDR2 SMNVEV (reference sequence). CDR3 nucleotide sequence: TGTGCCAGCAGTTTATCACCACTGACAGGGTCCACCGGGGAGCTGTTTTTT. Protein sequence: CASSLSPLTGSTGELFF.

The V call is TRBV6-1, the J call TRBJ2-1, with a tentative D call TRBD2 (5 bases). The DNA end is a closer match to TRBJ2-7, so the J assignment may be wrong. This CDR3 comprises 15 residues. Germline assignment: CDR1 MNHNS and CDR2 SASEGT. CDR3 amino acids: CASSEAIKSEGEQYF. CDR3 DNA sequence: TGTGCCAGCAGTGAAGCCATTAAGTCCGAGGGCGAGCAGTACTTC.

The chain joins TRBV10-3 to TRBJ2-1; the match to TRBD1 covers 7 bases. Per germline, CDR1 ENHRY and CDR2 SYGVKD. The ends lost 10 bases at V and 6 bases at J; junction bases unmatched: 9. CDR3 length: 13 residues. CDR3 DNA sequence: TGTGCCACCGACAGGGACGGAGGCAATGAGCAGTTCTTC. Protein sequence: CATDRDGGNEQFF.

The chain recombines TRBV6-1 with TRBJ2-1; 8 bases line up with TRBD1. CDR3 length equals 15 residues. The germline V gene encodes CDR1 MNHNS and CDR2 SASEGT. J lost 12 bases, V lost 8 bases, and 18 bases had no gene match. The CDR3 coding sequence is TGTGCCAGCGGTAAACAGGGGGGTTCCTACGATGCGCAGTTCTTC. Amino acid sequence: CASGKQGGSYDAQFF.

This clonotype has only a few counts. The gene calls are TRBV7-2 and TRBJ2-7, with D possibly matching TRBD1 (6 bases). The V end was cut by 1 base, the J end by 0 bases, with 16 bases between. Germline loops: CDR1 SGHTA, CDR2 FQGNSA. This CDR3 spans 17 amino acids. CDR3 residues: CASSLGKPGQTSYEQYF. The CDR3 DNA sequence: TGTGCCAGCAGCTTAGGGAAACCGGGACAAACCTCCTACGAGCAGTACTTC.

Concerning this clonotype itself: The junction does not match germline at one end; this may be a read error. The V and J genes are TRBV10-1 and TRBJ2-5, with D possibly called TRBD1 or TRBD2 (5 bases each). Germline V lookup: CDR1 WNHNN, CDR2 SYGVQD (reference sequence). This CDR3 contains 17 residues. DNA of the CDR3: TGCGCCAGCACCCCCGCGTGGGGGAGCCGTCTCACAGATACCCAGTATTTC. Its translation: CASTPAWGSRLTDTQYF.